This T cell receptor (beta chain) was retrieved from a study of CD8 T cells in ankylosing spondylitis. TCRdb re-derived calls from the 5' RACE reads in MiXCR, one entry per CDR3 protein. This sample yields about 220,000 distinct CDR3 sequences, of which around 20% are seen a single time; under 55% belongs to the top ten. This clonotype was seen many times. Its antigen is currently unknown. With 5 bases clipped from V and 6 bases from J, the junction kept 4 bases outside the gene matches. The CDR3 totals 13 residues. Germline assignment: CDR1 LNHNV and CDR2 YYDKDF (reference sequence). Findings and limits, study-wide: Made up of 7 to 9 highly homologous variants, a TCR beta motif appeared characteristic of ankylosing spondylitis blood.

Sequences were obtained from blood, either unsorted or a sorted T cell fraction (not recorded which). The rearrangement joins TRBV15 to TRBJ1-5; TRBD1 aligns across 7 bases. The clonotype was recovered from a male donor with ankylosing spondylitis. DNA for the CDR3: TGTGCCACCAGCTATGGGGACAGTCAGCCCCAGCATTTT. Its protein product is CATSYGDSQPQHF.